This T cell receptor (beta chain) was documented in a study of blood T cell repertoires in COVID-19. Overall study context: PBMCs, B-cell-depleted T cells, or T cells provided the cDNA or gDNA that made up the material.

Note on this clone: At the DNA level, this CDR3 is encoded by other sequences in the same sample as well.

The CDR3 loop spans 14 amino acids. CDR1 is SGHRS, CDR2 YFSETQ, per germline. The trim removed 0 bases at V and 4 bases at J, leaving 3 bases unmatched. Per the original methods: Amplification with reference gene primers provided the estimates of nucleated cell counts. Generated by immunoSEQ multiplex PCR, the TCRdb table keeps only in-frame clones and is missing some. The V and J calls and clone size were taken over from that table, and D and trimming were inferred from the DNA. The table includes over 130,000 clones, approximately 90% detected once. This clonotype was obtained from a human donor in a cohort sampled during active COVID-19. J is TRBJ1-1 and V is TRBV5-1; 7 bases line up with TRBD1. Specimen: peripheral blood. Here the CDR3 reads CASSLGQGGTEAFF. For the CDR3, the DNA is TGCGCCAGCAGCTTGGGACAGGGTGGCACTGAAGCTTTCTTT.